The source of this TCR beta chain is a study of blood T cell repertoires in COVID-19. Clones were sequenced by immunoSEQ multiplex PCR, and TCRdb holds only the in-frame ones, with some missing. The sample gives a few hundred thousand clones, over 75% of which show up once; over 9.5% is in the top ten. The CDR3 runs 14 residues. From germline, CDR1 is KGHSH and CDR2 LQKENI. V was trimmed by 0 bases and J by 6 bases, leaving 11 bases between them. Participant reports of clinical history set cohort assignment. The specimen was PBMCs or T cells enriched from blood (not recorded which). The sequence derives from a woman under 30 who had recovered from COVID-19. This chain joins TRBV18 and TRBJ1-1; D remains ambiguous. The CDR3 sequence: CASSPPEYLSEAFF. The CDR3 nucleotides read TGTGCCAGCTCACCACCTGAGTATTTGTCTGAAGCTTTCTTT.